These T cell receptor beta chains were read from a single sample in a study of response to subunit inactivated influenza vaccine. TCRdb reprocessed the RT-PCR reads with MiXCR, giving one entry per CDR3 protein. This table holds fewer than 700,000 distinct CDR3 sequences, approximately 13% found once. The specimen was PBMCs from blood, collected 35 to 45 days after vaccination. These receptors were obtained from a man in his fifties or sixties who received an inactivated influenza vaccine. Both conserved end residues are part of each CDR3. The D gene is left open where the match is weak. The size entry is marked missing in some rows and otherwise reads once, few, many or a size class.

>13|-|TRBV5-5|TRBJ2-1|few
CASSLGEYSEQFF
TGTGCCAGCAGCTTGGGAGAATACAGTGAGCAGTTCTTC
>16|TRBD1|TRBV20-1|TRBJ1-5|few
CSARLPGTGNRQPQHF
TGCAGTGCTAGACTACCCGGGACAGGGAACAGACAGCCCCAGCATTTT
>15|-|TRBV5-1|TRBJ2-7|few
CASSLPQGYPYEQYF
TGCGCCAGCAGCTTGCCGCAGGGCTACCCCTACGAGCAGTACTTC
>17|-|TRBV7-6|TRBJ1-5|-
CASSLGTGTMGNQPQHF
TGTGCCAGCAGCTTAGGCACCGGGACAATGGGCAATCAGCCCCAGCATTTT
>21|TRBD2|TRBV4-2|TRBJ2-3|few
CASSPLRGRTSGGSSTDTQYF
TGTGCCAGCAGCCCCCTCAGGGGAAGGACTAGCGGGGGGTCTAGCACAGATACGCAGTATTTT
>15|TRBD2|TRBV20-1|TRBJ2-7|-
CSASAASGGSHEQYF
TGCAGTGCTAGTGCCGCTAGCGGGGGGTCTCACGAGCAGTACTTC
>17|TRBD2|TRBV5-1|TRBJ2-3|few
CASSLALREPTIDTQYF
TGCGCCAGCAGCTTGGCCTTGCGGGAGCCCACCATAGATACGCAGTATTTT
>14|TRBD1|TRBV20-1|TRBJ1-1|few
CSARDGTGATEAFF
TGCAGTGCTAGAGATGGGACAGGGGCCACTGAAGCTTTCTTT
>12|-|TRBV11-2|TRBJ1-1|-
CASSLGATEAFF
TGTGCCAGCAGCTTGGGGGCGACTGAAGCTTTCTTT
>19|TRBD1|TRBV6-1|TRBJ2-7|-
CASTAYPGTGGFVFYEQYF
TGTGCCAGCACCGCTTACCCCGGGACAGGGGGATTTGTTTTCTACGAGCAGTACTTC
>19|-|TRBV4-2|TRBJ2-1|few
CASSQAGGRRDLPLNEQFF
TGTGCCAGCAGCCAAGCAGGGGGAAGGCGGGACTTACCTCTCAATGAGCAGTTCTTC
>15|-|TRBV6-2/TRBV6-3|TRBJ2-1|few
CASSYSRMDIDEQFF
TGTGCCAGCAGTTACTCGAGGATGGACATAGATGAGCAGTTCTTC
>15|-|TRBV2|TRBJ1-1|-
CASTSEGIPNTEAFF
TGTGCCAGCACCTCGGAAGGCATTCCGAACACTGAAGCTTTCTTT
>11|-|TRBV28|TRBJ2-7|few
CASSVGPTAYF
TGTGCCAGCAGTGTTGGGCCTACGGCGTACTTC
>15|TRBD1|TRBV7-9|TRBJ1-5|few
CASSLGTGEVQPQHF
TGTGCCAGCAGCTTAGGGACAGGTGAGGTTCAGCCCCAGCATTTT
>15|TRBD1|TRBV24-1|TRBJ2-1|few
CATSEDGTAYNEQFF
TGTGCCACCAGTGAGGACGGGACAGCCTACAATGAGCAGTTCTTC
>16|-|TRBV28|TRBJ2-3|-
CASTTRGGGTSDTQYF
TGTGCCAGCACCACGAGGGGGGGCGGAACGAGTGATACGCAGTATTTT
>12|-|TRBV11-1|TRBJ2-1|-
CASSRSYNEQFF
TGTGCCAGCAGCCGATCGTACAATGAGCAGTTCTTC
>15|-|TRBV7-2|TRBJ1-1|few
CASSLPQPGSTEAFF
TGTGCCAGCAGCTTACCCCAACCCGGGTCCACTGAAGCTTTCTTT
>14|-|TRBV20-1|TRBJ1-1|many
CSASPSDRNTEAFF
TGCAGTGCTAGTCCCAGCGACAGGAACACTGAAGCTTTCTTT
>13|-|TRBV7-2|TRBJ2-1|few
CASSRPELNEQFF
TGTGCCAGCAGCCGCCCCGAGCTCAATGAGCAGTTCTTC
>12|-|TRBV7-9|TRBJ1-2|few
CASSLGNDGYTF
TGTGCCAGCAGCCTAGGTAACGATGGCTACACCTTC
>14|-|TRBV6-2/TRBV6-3|TRBJ2-7|many
CASSYRQQIYEQYF
TGTGCCAGCAGTTACCGCCAGCAAATCTACGAGCAGTACTTC
>16|TRBD1|TRBV6-2/TRBV6-3|TRBJ2-7|-
CASSYNTGTGPYEQYF
TGTGCCAGCAGTTACAATACCGGGACAGGGCCCTACGAGCAGTACTTC
>15|-|TRBV7-2|TRBJ2-1|-
CASSLLQTTWNEQFF
TGTGCCAGCAGCTTATTACAGACCACTTGGAATGAGCAGTTCTTC
>15|-|TRBV3-1|TRBJ2-5|-
CASSQVLAPQETQYF
TGTGCCAGCAGCCAGGTTCTTGCCCCACAAGAGACCCAGTACTTC
>15|-|TRBV5-1|TRBJ2-1|many
CASSPTDSSYNEQFF
TGCGCCAGCAGCCCCACGGACAGCTCCTACAATGAGCAGTTCTTC
>15|-|TRBV7-2|TRBJ2-2|few
CASSWRGLNTGELFF
TGTGCCAGCAGCTGGCGCGGACTGAACACCGGGGAGCTGTTTTTT
>14|TRBD1|TRBV5-1|TRBJ2-3|many
CASSLEGATDTQYF
TGCGCCAGCAGCTTGGAGGGGGCCACAGATACGCAGTATTTT
>15|-|TRBV10-3|TRBJ1-5|-
CAISEGRYSNQPQHF
TGTGCCATCAGTGAGGGGAGGTATAGCAATCAGCCCCAGCATTTT
>16|TRBD1|TRBV7-6|TRBJ2-1|many
CASSLLGTGAYNEQFF
TGTGCCAGCAGCTTACTCGGGACAGGGGCATACAATGAGCAGTTCTTC
>10|-|TRBV20-1|TRBJ2-1|many
CSAINNEQFF
TGCAGTGCTATTAACAATGAGCAGTTCTTC
>19|TRBD1|TRBV6-9|TRBJ2-6|few
CASSTTDRPQSSGANVLTF
TGTGCCAGCAGCACGACGGACAGGCCCCAGAGCTCTGGGGCCAACGTCCTGACTTTC
>17|-|TRBV6-5|TRBJ1-4|-
CASSYGTWRIGNEKLFF
TGTGCCAGCAGTTATGGGACTTGGAGAATTGGTAATGAAAAACTGTTTTTT
>16|-|TRBV3-1|TRBJ1-2|-
CASSRVAQGPLYGYTF
TGTGCCAGCAGCCGCGTCGCGCAGGGACCCCTCTATGGCTACACCTTC
>14|TRBD2|TRBV5-1|TRBJ2-1|few
CASTQTSGTYEQFF
TGCGCCAGCACACAGACTAGCGGCACGTATGAGCAGTTCTTC
>14|-|TRBV6-5|TRBJ1-4|many
CASSYSTQGEKLFF
TGTGCCAGCAGTTACTCGACTCAGGGTGAAAAACTGTTTTTT
>15|TRBD1|TRBV5-1|TRBJ1-4|few
CASSKGQATNEKLFF
TGCGCCAGCAGCAAAGGACAGGCAACTAATGAAAAACTGTTTTTT
>13|TRBD2|TRBV20-1|TRBJ2-7|many
CSAKTGGPYEQYF
TGCAGTGCCAAGACGGGAGGGCCCTACGAGCAGTACTTC
>12|-|TRBV29-1|TRBJ2-3|few
CSVNQGEDTQYF
TGCAGCGTAAACCAGGGTGAAGATACGCAGTATTTT
>13|-|TRBV20-1|TRBJ1-2|many
CSARGRDGGGYTF
TGCAGTGCTAGAGGCCGGGACGGCGGAGGCTACACCTTC
>15|-|TRBV11-2|TRBJ2-5|few
CASSSLDSPQETQYF
TGTGCCAGCAGCTCCCTGGACAGTCCACAAGAGACCCAGTACTTC
>14|TRBD2|TRBV6-5|TRBJ2-1|few
CASSYQRGYNEQFF
TGTGCCAGCAGTTACCAGCGGGGATACAATGAGCAGTTCTTC
>17|TRBD1|TRBV3-1|TRBJ2-2|-
CASSQEGRGRVGGELFF
TGTGCCAGCAGCCAAGAGGGCAGGGGGCGCGTCGGCGGGGAGCTGTTTTTT
>16|TRBD1|TRBV4-2|TRBJ2-2|-
CASSQAQDRGTGELFF
TGTGCCAGCAGCCAAGCCCAAGACAGGGGGACCGGGGAGCTGTTTTTT
>16|TRBD1|TRBV5-1|TRBJ2-2|-
CASSSQGAVLAGELFF
TGCGCCAGCAGCTCACAGGGGGCCGTTCTGGCCGGGGAGCTGTTTTTT
>14|TRBD1|TRBV12-3/TRBV12-4|TRBJ2-2|-
CASSLNRGGGELFF
TGTGCCAGCAGTTTAAACAGGGGCGGCGGGGAGCTGTTTTTT
>17|TRBD2|TRBV11-2|TRBJ2-5|-
CASSLAQGLARRETQYF
TGTGCCAGCAGCTTAGCCCAAGGACTAGCCCGCCGGGAGACCCAGTACTTC
>15|TRBD2|TRBV7-2|TRBJ2-3|few
CASSFGTSGRATQYF
TGTGCCAGCAGCTTCGGGACTAGCGGGAGAGCCACGCAGTATTTT
>13|-|TRBV5-1|TRBJ2-7|-
CASSLTGNGEQYF
TGCGCCAGCAGCTTGACAGGGAATGGCGAGCAGTACTTC
>14|-|TRBV14|TRBJ2-3|-
CASSVTESTDTQYF
TGTGCCAGCAGCGTGACCGAAAGCACAGATACGCAGTATTTT